One and the same sample provided the 27 T cell receptor beta chains below, sequenced in a study of T-cell memory formation after mild COVID-19. Each CDR3 protein is one row after TCRdb ran MiXCR on the 5' RACE reads. The sample lists around 500,000 distinct CDR3 sequences, roughly 18% occurring once. Sequenced input: PBMCs or a T cell subset sorted from them (not recorded which). The receptors stem from an adult woman who had mild COVID-19 (a few samples of this study predate the infection). Cell type and time point are not known.

V and J are TRBV20-1 and TRBJ1-5; D unresolved. V was shortened by 5 bases and J by 2 bases, with 22 bases between the two germline ends. CDR3 size: 17 residues. Germline V gene sequence: CDR1 DFQATT, CDR2 SNEGSKA (reference sequence). This chain's CDR3 is CSAHGPVLVYGNQPQHF. For the CDR3, the DNA is TGCAGTGCTCATGGACCGGTCCTGGTATATGGCAATCAGCCCCAGCATTTT.

The rearrangement uses TRBV15 and TRBJ1-5, with 12 bases matching TRBD1. The CDR3 has 18 residues. Germline CDR1 is LNHNV and CDR2 is YYDKDF (reference sequence). J gave up 7 bases and V 0 bases, and 10 bases lay outside the gene matches. CDR3 nucleotide sequence: TGTGCCACCAGCAGAGATAGCCGGGACAGGGGGCGCGGGCAGCCCCAGCATTTT. Translated: CATSRDSRDRGRGQPQHF.

The chain uses TRBV9 and TRBJ2-7; D remains ambiguous. The CDR3 has 15 amino acids. Germline CDR1 reads SGDLS; CDR2 reads YYNGEE. Trimming took 4 bases from V and 4 from J, leaving 18 bases between them. CDR3 nucleotide sequence: TGTGCCAGCAGCTCCCGCCGGGCCAAGGATTACGAGCAGTACTTC. Amino acids: CASSSRRAKDYEQYF.

The sample holds many counts of this clonotype. This rearrangement joins TRBV12-3 or TRBV12-4 to TRBJ2-1; the match to TRBD2 covers 12 bases. J was trimmed by 8 bases and V by 6 bases; bases with no gene match: 5. The CDR3 loop spans 14 amino acids. The CDR3 nucleotides read TGTGCCAGCAGACCTAGCGGGGGGGCCGATGAGCAGTTCTTC. Protein: CASRPSGGADEQFF.

The CDR3 nucleotides read TGTGCCAGCGCAGGACAGGGGGGCTCCTACGAGCAGTACTTC. It yields the protein CASAGQGGSYEQYF. The rearrangement joins TRBV18 to TRBJ2-7; 10 nucleotides line up with TRBD1. CDR1 is KGHSH and CDR2 is LQKENI in the germline V gene. This CDR3 is 14 amino acids long. The V gene end was trimmed by 8 bases and the J gene end by 0 bases; junction bases not matched to a gene: 4.

The V gene is TRBV6-5, the J gene TRBJ2-7, with a tentative D call TRBD2 (5 bases). The CDR3 is 16 amino acids. The germline gives CDR1 MNHEY, CDR2 SVGAGI. V gave up 8 bases and J gave up 9 bases, with 29 bases separating them. CDR3: CASLTRLGRRITWQYF. CDR3 bases: TGTGCCAGCTTGACCCGCCTCGGGCGGAGGATTACCTGGCAGTACTTC.

Only a few counts were recorded for this clonotype. The chain is built from TRBV29-1 and TRBJ2-3; the match to TRBD2 covers 9 bases. With 4 bases clipped from V and 2 bases from J, the junction kept 4 bases outside the gene matches. In germline, CDR1 is SQVTM, CDR2 ANQGSEA. The CDR3 extends over 14 amino acids. DNA of the CDR3: TGCAGCGTTGCGGAGCGGGGGGCCACAGATACGCAGTATTTT. Protein: CSVAERGATDTQYF.

The chain links TRBV12-3 or TRBV12-4 to TRBJ2-7; tentative D call: TRBD2 (5 bases). The CDR3 has 14 amino acids. V gave up 6 bases and J gave up 7 bases, with 19 bases separating them. CDR3 coding DNA: TGTGCCAGCAGACCAACTAGTGCACCTGGAGAGCAGTACTTC. Translated, it gives CASRPTSAPGEQYF.

This chain connects TRBV7-2 to TRBJ1-2; possibly TRBD1 for D (5 bases). The germline V gene has CDR1 SGHTA and CDR2 FQGNSA. The CDR3 totals 13 residues. V lost 8 bases and J lost 8, with 18 bases in between. The CDR3 nucleotides are TGTGCCAGCTCTAATCGGGGCGAAGGAGGCTACACCTTC. Residues: CASSNRGEGGYTF.

This clonotype was detected a few times. V and J are TRBV19 and TRBJ2-3; D may match TRBD1 or TRBD2 (6 bases each). The CDR3 spans 20 residues. Germline CDR1 and CDR2: LNHDA and SQIVND (reference sequence). V lost 5 bases to trimming and J lost 0 bases, with 27 bases between them. The CDR3 sequence is CASSYPAVALRGGSTDTQYF. The CDR3 DNA reads as TGTGCCAGTAGTTACCCCGCCGTGGCCCTAAGAGGGGGGAGCACAGATACGCAGTATTTT.

This clonotype was observed a handful of times. The chain uses TRBV7-6 and TRBJ2-7, with D perhaps TRBD1 (7 bases). CDR1 SGHVS and CDR2 FNYEAQ come from the germline V gene. Trimming took off 5 bases at V and 5 bases at J, with 16 bases between the two ends. CDR3 length: 14 residues. The CDR3, as DNA: TGTGCCAGCAGCCCCGCTGGAGGGGGCGACGAGCAGTACTTC. Translation: CASSPAGGGDEQYF. The whole variable domain, remainder taken from reference TRBV7-6 and TRBJ2-7, is GAGVSQSPRYKVTKRGQDVALRCDPISGHVSLYWYRQALGQGPEFLTYFNYEAQQDKSGLPNDRFSAERPEGSISTLTIQRTEQRDSAMYRCASSPAGGGDEQYFGPGTRLTVT.

This clonotype has only a few counts. This chain connects TRBV2 to TRBJ2-1, with D perhaps being TRBD1 or TRBD2 (6 bases each). This CDR3 contains 13 residues. V was pared by 4 bases and J by 7 bases, with 11 bases between. Germline loops: CDR1 SNHLY, CDR2 FYNNEI. DNA for the CDR3: TGTGCCAGCAGTGCTTGGGGGGCGAATGAGCAGTTCTTC. Translated, it gives CASSAWGANEQFF. The full variable domain, completed using reference TRBV2 and TRBJ2-1, is EPEVTQTPSHQVTQMGQEVILRCVPISNHLYFYWYRQILGQKVEFLVSFYNNEISEKSEIFDDQFSVERPDGSNFTLKIRSTKLEDSAMYFCASSAWGANEQFFGPGTRLTVL.

This clonotype was seen more than once but under ten times. The chain carries TRBV29-1 and TRBJ1-5, with D perhaps matching TRBD1 (5 bases). V was cut by 1 base and J by 0 bases, with 13 bases left in between. Germline-derived CDR1 and CDR2 are SQVTM and ANQGSEA. CDR3 size: 16 residues. The CDR3 coding sequence is TGCAGCGTTGAAGGGGTTAGGGGTAATAGCAATCAGCCCCAGCATTTT. This codes for CSVEGVRGNSNQPQHF.

This chain connects TRBV12-3 or TRBV12-4 to TRBJ1-1; no clear D. The CDR3 runs to 14 residues. V lost 6 bases, J lost 2 bases, and 13 bases lay in between. The CDR3 sequence: CASRVLHLNTEAFF. Written as DNA, the CDR3 is TGTGCCAGCAGAGTTTTACACCTAAACACTGAAGCTTTCTTT.

This clonotype was observed a few times. The V and J genes are TRBV4-3 and TRBJ2-7, with a tentative D call TRBD2 (6 bases). Trimming took off 4 bases at V and 1 base at J, with 14 bases between the two ends. Germline V gives CDR1 LGHNA, CDR2 YSLEER. The CDR3 spans 15 residues. Written as DNA, the CDR3 is TGCGCCAGCAGCCGCCTAGCGAGCAATTCCTACGAGCAGTACTTC. Translating it yields CASSRLASNSYEQYF.

This chain connects TRBV27 to TRBJ2-5, with a tentative D call TRBD1 (6 bases). This CDR3 has 13 amino acids. The germline V gene encodes CDR1 MNHEY and CDR2 SMNVEV (reference sequence). V lost 7 bases, J lost 2 bases, and 11 bases lay in between. CDR3 DNA: TGTGCCAGCACCTCCCAGGGGCAAGAGACCCAGTACTTC. Translation gives CASTSQGQETQYF.

This clonotype occurred many times. V usage is TRBV12-3 or TRBV12-4 and J usage is TRBJ1-5, with D possibly being TRBD1 (5 bases). The CDR3 contains 17 residues. With 4 bases removed from V and 1 base from J, the gap between germline ends came to 17 bases. The CDR3 sequence: CASSSRMGRGSNQPQHF. CDR3 sequence (DNA): TGTGCCAGCAGTTCCCGCATGGGGAGGGGCAGCAATCAGCCCCAGCATTTT.

This clonotype turned up a few times. The chain recombines TRBV5-5 with TRBJ1-6; a possible D gene is TRBD1 (5 bases). The CDR3 covers 12 residues. V shed 7 bases and J shed 7 bases, with 9 bases lying between them. The V gene's germline CDR1 is SGHKS and CDR2 YYEKEE (reference sequence). This chain's CDR3 is CASHWDNSPLHF. CDR3 DNA: TGTGCCAGCCACTGGGACAATTCACCCCTCCACTTT.

This clonotype has more than one count but fewer than ten. The CDR3 coding sequence is TGTGCCAGCAGCTTGGCCCCACTACAGGCCAATGAGCAGTTCTTC. It specifies CASSLAPLQANEQFF. The chain carries TRBV5-6 and TRBJ2-1, with D maybe TRBD1 (5 bases). The CDR3 totals 15 residues. Trimming removed 0 bases at V and 6 bases at J, with 13 bases between. CDR1 is SGHDT, CDR2 YYEEEE, per germline.

This clonotype has just a few counts. V gene TRBV6-5 combines with J gene TRBJ2-7, with TRBD2 identical over 7 bases. The V and J ends lost 2 bases and 2 bases, in that order; junction bases with no gene match: 12. Germline-derived CDR1 and CDR2 are MNHEY and SVGAGI. The CDR3 extends over 17 amino acids. In DNA form, the CDR3 reads TGTGCCAGCAGTTACCGAGTTTTGGAGCGGGAAACCTACGAGCAGTACTTC. Its protein is CASSYRVLERETYEQYF.

This clonotype was found a few times. The chain couples TRBV7-2 to TRBJ1-1, with no clear D. CDR1 is SGHTA, CDR2 FQGNSA, per germline. V gave up 0 bases and J gave up 4 bases, with 12 bases separating them. This CDR3 is 15 amino acids long. Here the CDR3 DNA reads TGTGCCAGCAGCTTAGCCCGGGGTGGGTCCACTGAAGCTTTCTTT. Translation gives CASSLARGGSTEAFF.

This clonotype has just a few counts. The rearrangement joins TRBV7-9 to TRBJ2-7, with a weak D call TRBD1 (5 bases). The CDR3 has 11 amino acids. The ends were cut back, 10 bases at V and 6 bases at J, with 13 bases in the middle. Germline V gene sequence: CDR1 SEHNR, CDR2 FQNEAQ (reference sequence). The CDR3 DNA reads as TGTGCCATCCATCAGGGTATCGAGCAGTACTTC. It encodes CAIHQGIEQYF.

There are a few counts of this clonotype. The chain recombines TRBV7-9 with TRBJ2-3, with D perhaps TRBD2 (5 bases). This CDR3 has 14 residues. The germline V and J ends were trimmed by 5 bases and 6 bases, with 15 bases remaining between them. The germline V gene has CDR1 SEHNR and CDR2 FQNEAQ (reference sequence). The CDR3 DNA reads TGTGCCAGCAGCCTTACTAGAATCCCTGATACGCAGTATTTT. This gives the protein CASSLTRIPDTQYF.

The chain employs TRBV9 and TRBJ1-2, with D tentatively TRBD1 (6 bases). The CDR3 consists of 14 residues. The germline V gene encodes CDR1 SGDLS and CDR2 YYNGEE. The germline V and J ends were trimmed by 0 bases and 3 bases, with 9 bases remaining between them. CDR3 in amino acids: CASSVDGTHYGYTF. The CDR3 coding sequence is TGTGCCAGCAGCGTAGACGGGACACACTATGGCTACACCTTC.

The rearrangement uses TRBV4-3 and TRBJ1-4; D gene unclear. Trimming cost V 0 bases and J 8 bases, with 13 bases left between them. The CDR3 totals 15 residues. CDR1 is LGHNA and CDR2 is YSLEER in the germline V gene. CDR3 amino acids: CASSQEARTHEKLFF. In DNA form, the CDR3 reads TGCGCCAGCAGCCAAGAGGCAAGGACCCACGAAAAACTGTTTTTT.

The rearrangement joins TRBV5-1 to TRBJ2-3, with unresolved D. CDR1 is SGHRS and CDR2 is YFSETQ in the germline V gene. CDR3 size: 15 residues. V lost 0 bases and J lost 2, with 10 bases in between. The CDR3 DNA follows: TGCGCCAGCAGCTTGGCTTTAGACCCCACAGATACGCAGTATTTT. Protein: CASSLALDPTDTQYF.

The chain uses TRBV12-3 or TRBV12-4 and TRBJ1-2; perhaps TRBD1 as D (5 bases). The V end was cut by 1 base, the J end by 5 bases, with 8 bases between. This CDR3 contains 13 residues. CDR3 sequence (DNA): TGTGCCAGCAGTTTAGTACAGGATTATGGCTACACCTTC. Protein sequence: CASSLVQDYGYTF.